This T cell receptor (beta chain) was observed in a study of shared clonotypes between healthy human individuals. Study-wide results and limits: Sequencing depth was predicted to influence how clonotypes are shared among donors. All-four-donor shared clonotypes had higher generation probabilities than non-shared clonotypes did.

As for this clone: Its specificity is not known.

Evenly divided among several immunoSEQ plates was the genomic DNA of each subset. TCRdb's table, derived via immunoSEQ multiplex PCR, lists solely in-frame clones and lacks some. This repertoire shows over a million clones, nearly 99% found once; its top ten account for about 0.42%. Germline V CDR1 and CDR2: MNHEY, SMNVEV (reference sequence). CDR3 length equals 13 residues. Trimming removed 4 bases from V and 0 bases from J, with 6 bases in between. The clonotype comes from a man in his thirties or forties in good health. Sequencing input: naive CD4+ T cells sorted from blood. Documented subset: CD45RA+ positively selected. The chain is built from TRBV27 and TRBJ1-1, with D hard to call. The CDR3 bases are TGTGCCAGCAGTTACGCAATGAACACTGAAGCTTTCTTT. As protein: CASSYAMNTEAFF.